This T cell receptor (beta chain) was retrieved from a study of T cell clonotyping in hematopoietic cell transplantation. Broader study findings: Few recipient clonotypes overlapped donors; over 95% were de novo at given depth. Pathologically expanded recipient clonotypes increased progressively from day 30 to day 180 as diversity fell. Without cell sorting, CD4 versus CD8 contributions remain unresolved.

Germline values: CDR1 GTSNPN, CDR2 SVGIG (reference sequence). The J segment lost 3 bases and the V segment lost 8 bases, leaving 9 bases of the junction unmatched. The CDR3 has 14 amino acids. Only in-frame clones appear in the TCRdb table, and some are missing; sequencing was by immunoSEQ multiplex PCR. This sample has roughly 4,600 clones, with under 20% found just once. Recipient blood drawn about 28 days pretransplant and days 30, 100, 180 after. This clone was seen just once. Its antigen remains unknown. Sequenced here: PBMCs, sampled 180 days after allogeneic stem cell transplant. This clonotype originated in a male patient under 35 who had an allogeneic stem cell transplant, so the T cells may come from the graft donor. Some clones in this sample may be carry-over from other donors' samples. The chain employs TRBV30 and TRBJ2-1, with TRBD2 identical over 8 bases. In DNA, the CDR3 is TGTGCCCGGACCGGGGGACTAGTCTACAATGAGCAGTTCTTC. Translation gives CARTGGLVYNEQFF.